This record concerns one TCR beta chain sequence. As yet, its antigen is unknown. This record comes from a study of T cell repertoires in cytomegalovirus infection. Whole-study context: HLA-C-restricted CMV epitopes, recently identified, and well-studied HLA-B-restricted ones were used by the study. Notes on the study in general: Within the response measured ex vivo, HLA-C-restricted CMV-specific TCR beta clonotypes were dominant.

The CDR3 extends over 15 amino acids. The germline V and J ends were trimmed by 2 bases and 2 bases, with 10 bases remaining between them. Germline CDR1 is MNHNS and CDR2 is SASEGT. TCRdb called the reads again in MiXCR, with one record for every CDR3 protein. The table includes approximately 910,000 distinct CDR3 sequences, approximately 31% detected once. The material was cultured CD8+ T cells from PBMCs, obtained from culture after CMV antigen stimulation. This sequence joins TRBV6-1 and TRBJ2-1; D gene ambiguous. This TCR was sampled from a human donor in good health (CMV status not recorded). Some clones in this sample may be carry-over from other donors' samples. This CDR3 reads CASSESSLTYNEQFF. In DNA, the CDR3 is TGTGCCAGCAGTGAATCCAGCCTAACCTACAATGAGCAGTTCTTC.